These T cell receptor beta chains were read from a single sample in a study of blood T cell repertoires in COVID-19. Repertoires were generated with immunoSEQ multiplex PCR, while TCRdb's copy carries only in-frame clones and drops some. The table includes about 120,000 clones, around 77% detected once. Sequenced input: peripheral blood. The receptors derive from a human donor in a cohort sampled during active COVID-19. Both conserved end residues are trimmed from each CDR3. A D gene is named only where the DNA matches it firmly.

cdr3_aa | d_call | j_call | v_call
ASSLQGLGAF | . | TRBJ1-1 | TRBV6-5
ASSRGQGALYEQY | TRBD1 | TRBJ2-7 | TRBV7-9
ASSAGTNYGYT | . | TRBJ1-2 | TRBV2
ASSQRGYGQPQH | . | TRBJ1-5 | TRBV14
ASSPATGYQETQY | . | TRBJ2-5 | TRBV18
ASSYGREAYEQY | TRBD2 | TRBJ2-7 | TRBV6-6
ASSYYETGSSYEQY | . | TRBJ2-7 | TRBV6-6
ASRDLGGGGTHLYEQY | TRBD2 | TRBJ2-7 | TRBV27
SVGSRGQGYGYT | TRBD1 | TRBJ1-2 | TRBV29-1
ASSQQGEQY | . | TRBJ2-7 | TRBV18
ASSETISSYEQY | . | TRBJ2-7 | TRBV6-1
ASSQEPGASNSPLH | . | TRBJ1-6 | TRBV3-1/TRBV3-2
ASSLRTGAPYEQY | TRBD1 | TRBJ2-7 | TRBV5-1